A single sample is the source of the 14 T cell receptor beta chains below, sequenced in a study of identical twins. One entry per CDR3 protein results from TCRdb running MiXCR on the 5' RACE reads. Of 1.5 million to 2 million distinct CDR3 sequences listed, under 35% are singletons. Input material: cord blood. Every receptor here comes from a newborn girl in good health.

This chain uses TRBV12-3 or TRBV12-4 with TRBJ1-1; 9 bases are a match to TRBD1. V was clipped by 6 bases and J by 6 bases; unmatched bases: 11. This CDR3 is 15 amino acids long. The CDR3 coding sequence is TGTGCCAGCAGACCCGGGACAGGGCTAGGGGCTGAAGCTTTCTTT. Its translation: CASRPGTGLGAEAFF.

This clonotype was recorded a few times. The rearrangement links TRBV10-3 to TRBJ1-2; D unresolved. The V gene's germline CDR1 is ENHRY and CDR2 SYGVKD. This CDR3 is 10 amino acids long. V shed 2 bases and J shed 7 bases, with 2 bases lying between them. The CDR3 nucleotides read TGTGCCATCAGTGAGGGTGGCTACACCTTC. It yields the protein CAISEGGYTF.

The rearrangement uses TRBV10-3 and TRBJ2-7, with 8 bases aligning to TRBD1. The V segment lost 3 bases and the J segment 2 bases; nucleotides outside the gene matches: 3. Germline assignment: CDR1 ENHRY and CDR2 SYGVKD. The CDR3 covers 14 residues. The CDR3 region has the DNA TGTGCCATCAGTGAAGAGACAGGGGCCTACGAGCAGTACTTC. Its protein is CAISEETGAYEQYF.

The count of this clonotype is one. The chain is built from TRBV20-1 and TRBJ2-2; 7 bases agree with TRBD2. CDR1 is DFQATT, CDR2 SNEGSKA, per germline (reference sequence). This CDR3 is built from 17 residues. V shed 6 bases, J shed 5 bases, and the junction held 18 bases outside the gene matches. The CDR3 DNA follows: TGCAGTGCCCGGGGCCTTACGAGGGAGGGAAGTACCGGGGAGCTGTTTTTT. Translation: CSARGLTREGSTGELFF.

As regards this clonotype: A much larger clone lies one base from this, so it may be a read error. The gene calls are TRBV29-1 and TRBJ2-7; 13 nucleotides agree with TRBD2. This CDR3 region has 15 residues. The germline V gene has CDR1 SQVTM and CDR2 ANQGSEA. The ends lost 7 bases at V and 3 bases at J; junction bases unmatched: 9. The CDR3 loop reads CSAGLAGETDYEQYF. CDR3 coding DNA: TGCAGCGCAGGACTAGCGGGAGAAACCGACTACGAGCAGTACTTC.

This clonotype was seen a few times. The CDR3 reads CASKEPAYEQYF. CDR3 coding DNA: TGTGCCAGCAAGGAGCCTGCCTACGAGCAGTACTTC. The gene calls are TRBV6-2 or TRBV6-3 and TRBJ2-7; D not certain. The CDR3 consists of 12 residues. From germline, CDR1 is MNHEY and CDR2 SVGEGT. V dropped 7 bases and J dropped 2 bases, with 9 bases sitting between them.

This chain joins TRBV24-1 and TRBJ2-1; D is perhaps TRBD2 (6 bases). The CDR3 is 16 amino acids. Trimming took 1 base from V and 2 from J, leaving 11 bases between them. Per the germline V gene, CDR1 is KGHDR and CDR2 is SFDVKD. CDR3 amino acids: CATSDLDGRPYNEQFF. The DNA for the CDR3 is TGTGCCACCAGTGATTTAGACGGGAGACCCTACAATGAGCAGTTCTTC.

This clonotype was seen many times. This chain links TRBV12-3 or TRBV12-4 with TRBJ2-7; no clear D. Between the trimmed V and J ends, which lost 5 bases and 6 bases, there was a span of 14 bases. The CDR3 runs to 13 residues. In DNA, the CDR3 is TGTGCCAGCAGTCCCGGGTTTGGCCTCGAGCAGTACTTC. The encoded protein is CASSPGFGLEQYF.

This clonotype was found many times. This rearrangement joins TRBV24-1 to TRBJ2-3; D is unresolved. CDR1 and CDR2 (germline): KGHDR, SFDVKD. The CDR3 runs 15 residues. Trimming pared 2 bases from V and 1 base from J, leaving 9 bases between. This CDR3 is CATSDSPRGTDTQYF. CDR3 coding DNA: TGTGCCACCAGTGATTCGCCCCGCGGCACAGATACGCAGTATTTT.

The chain has TRBV11-2 and TRBJ2-3; D not resolved. The germline V and J ends were trimmed by 8 bases and 2 bases, with 17 bases remaining between them. Germline V lookup: CDR1 SGHAT, CDR2 FQNNGV. The CDR3 length is 15 residues. The CDR3 coding sequence is TGTGCCAGCGAGTTAGTCGGGCTAGTCACAGATACGCAGTATTTT. Translating it yields CASELVGLVTDTQYF.

The CDR3 DNA sequence: TGTGCCAGCAGCCAAACGACTAGCGGGGGGGCTTCTGGGGCCAACGTCCTGACTTTC. Translating it yields CASSQTTSGGASGANVLTF. This chain connects TRBV4-2 to TRBJ2-6; 14 bases align to TRBD2. Germline CDR1 reads LGHNA; CDR2 reads YNFKEQ. Trimming cost V 2 bases and J 1 base; bases outside gene matches: 4. CDR3 length: 19 residues.

There are many counts of this clonotype. V and J are TRBV29-1 and TRBJ1-2, with unresolved D. The V and J ends lost 3 bases and 0 bases respectively, with 11 bases between them. The germline CDR1 and CDR2 sequences are SQVTM and ANQGSEA. The CDR3 loop spans 14 amino acids. As DNA, the CDR3 is TGCAGCGTTGATGCAGGAACAGCTAACTATGGCTACACCTTC. Amino acid sequence: CSVDAGTANYGYTF.

The rearrangement uses TRBV28 and TRBJ1-1, with 8 positions matching TRBD1. Germline V lookup: CDR1 MDHEN, CDR2 SYDVKM. V was pared by 6 bases and J by 2 bases, with 20 bases of the junction left unmatched. The CDR3 extends over 19 amino acids. As DNA, the CDR3 is TGTGCCAGCAGACCACTCAGACTGCCCAAGGACAGGGCTAACACTGAAGCTTTCTTT. It specifies CASRPLRLPKDRANTEAFF.

The V call is TRBV6-5, the J call TRBJ2-5; TRBD2 agrees at 7 bases. CDR3 length: 17 residues. Germline loops: CDR1 MNHEY, CDR2 SVGAGI. The V gene end was trimmed by 2 bases and the J gene end by 3 bases; junction bases not matched to a gene: 12. The DNA of the CDR3 is TGTGCCAGCAGTTACGGCCAGGATGGGAGCGGGAAAGAGACCCAGTACTTC. Amino acid sequence: CASSYGQDGSGKETQYF.